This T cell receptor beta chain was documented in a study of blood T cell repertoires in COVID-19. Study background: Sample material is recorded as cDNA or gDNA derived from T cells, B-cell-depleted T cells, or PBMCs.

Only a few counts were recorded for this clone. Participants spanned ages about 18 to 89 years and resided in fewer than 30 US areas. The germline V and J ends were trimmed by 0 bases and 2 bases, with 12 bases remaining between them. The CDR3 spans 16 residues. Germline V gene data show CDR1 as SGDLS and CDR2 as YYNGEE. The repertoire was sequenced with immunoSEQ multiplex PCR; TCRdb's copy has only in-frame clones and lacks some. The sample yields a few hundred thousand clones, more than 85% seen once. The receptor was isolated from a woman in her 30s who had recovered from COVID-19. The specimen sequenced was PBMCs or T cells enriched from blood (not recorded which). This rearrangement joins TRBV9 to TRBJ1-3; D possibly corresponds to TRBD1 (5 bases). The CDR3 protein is CASSVDSGGTGNTIYF. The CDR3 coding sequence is TGTGCCAGCAGCGTAGATTCGGGGGGGACTGGAAACACCATATATTTT.